This T cell receptor (beta chain) was captured by sequencing in a study of shared clonotypes between healthy human individuals. For the study at large: Donor composition was two women and a few men, aged 18 to 49. Findings and limits, study-wide: Collection of samples was limited to blood; tissue repertoires likely differ.

CDR1 and CDR2 (germline): SQVTM, ANQGSEA. The CDR3 runs to 12 residues. Of note for this clone: Its antigen is undetermined.

Some clones are missing from TCRdb's copy, which holds only in-frame ones; the method was immunoSEQ multiplex PCR. The data hold about 480,000 clones, with nearly 80% observed a single time. Genomic DNA for unsorted samples was obtained from about 88 million PBMCs. The sequence was obtained from a woman aged 40-49 years in good health. Some clones in this sample may be carry-over from other donors' samples. The sequencing input was PBMCs. The chain has TRBV29-1 and TRBJ2-5, with D possibly TRBD2 on 6 matching bases. The J call may not be correct, given that the DNA end is closer to TRBJ2-7. The CDR3 protein is CSVGRDGGEQYF. The CDR3 DNA reads TGCAGCGTTGGGCGGGATGGGGGCGAGCAGTACTTC.